The 23 T cell receptor beta chains given below trace back to one sample, sequenced in a study of a mutant IDH1 vaccine in newly diagnosed glioma. The time point denotes: baseline, week 1 (first vaccination visit). Regarding treatment: pre-vaccination baseline after standard-of-care therapy. Clones were read by immunoSEQ multiplex PCR, and TCRdb kept only the in-frame ones, dropping some. The sample includes about 54,000 clones, more than 80% of them seen just once. The source material was PBMCs, sampled from a glioma patient treated with radiotherapy, temozolomide or both. The receptors originated from a man between 18 and 29 years old with glioma.

This clone was seen a single time. CDR3 nucleotide sequence: TGTGCCAGCAGCTTAGGGGGGACGGCCTTTGATGGCTACACCTTC. Translation: CASSLGGTAFDGYTF. The chain joins TRBV7-2 to TRBJ1-2, with D tentatively TRBD1 (5 bases). Germline V CDR1 and CDR2: SGHTA, FQGNSA. The CDR3 contains 15 residues. V was pared by 1 base and J by 6 bases, with 15 bases between.

The gene calls are TRBV10-3 and TRBJ1-1, with 7 nucleotides matching TRBD1. This CDR3 is built from 13 residues. V lost 11 bases to trimming and J lost 3 bases; unmatched junction nucleotides: 9. Germline V CDR1 and CDR2: ENHRY, SYGVKD. The CDR3 protein is CAARGTAYTEAFF. CDR3 bases: TGTGCCGCGCGAGGGACAGCCTACACTGAAGCTTTCTTT.

The V gene is TRBV6-5, the J gene TRBJ2-1, with TRBD1 matching 9 bases. This CDR3 has 16 amino acids. Trimming cost V 0 bases and J 7 bases; bases outside gene matches: 7. Per the germline V gene, CDR1 is MNHEY and CDR2 is SVGAGI. The CDR3 sequence: CASSYSTGQGSNEQFF. The CDR3 nucleotides read TGTGCCAGCAGTTACTCGACAGGACAGGGGAGTAATGAGCAGTTCTTC.

This clone was recorded once. V is TRBV30 and J is TRBJ2-2, with D perhaps matching TRBD1 or TRBD2 (6 bases each). CDR1 GTSNPN and CDR2 SVGIG come from the germline V gene (reference sequence). Trimming cost V 3 bases and J 5 bases, with 16 bases left between them. The CDR3 loop spans 15 amino acids. CDR3 in amino acids: CAWRHGGRRTGELFF. In DNA, the CDR3 is TGTGCCTGGAGACATGGGGGGCGAAGGACCGGGGAGCTGTTTTTT.

The chain carries TRBV7-2 and TRBJ2-2; D is uncertain. Trimming shortened V by 3 bases and J by 4 bases, and 9 bases separated the two germline ends. The CDR3 totals 14 residues. In germline, CDR1 is SGHTA, CDR2 FQGNSA. The CDR3 protein is CASSFAGPTGELFF. CDR3 nucleotide sequence: TGTGCCAGCAGCTTTGCCGGGCCCACCGGGGAGCTGTTTTTT. Drawing the rest from reference TRBV7-2 and TRBJ2-2, the complete variable domain is GAGVSQSPSNKVTEKGKDVELRCDPISGHTALYWYRQSLGQGLEFLIYFQGNSAPDKSGLPSDRFSAERTGGSVSTLTIQRTQQEDSAVYLCASSFAGPTGELFFGEGSRLTVL.

This clone came up a few times. The chain is built from TRBV30 and TRBJ1-1, with 8 bases fitting TRBD1. The CDR3 length is 14 residues. CDR1 GTSNPN and CDR2 SVGIG come from the germline V gene (reference sequence). V lost 0 bases and J lost 3; bases outside the gene matches: 3. This chain's CDR3 is CAWSVQGEYTEAFF. CDR3 DNA: TGTGCCTGGAGTGTACAGGGGGAGTACACTGAAGCTTTCTTT. The full variable domain, with the rest looked up from reference TRBV30 and TRBJ1-1, is SQTIHQWPATLVQPVGSPLSLECTVEGTSNPNLYWYRQAAGRGLQLLFYSVGIGQISSEVPQNLSASRPQDRQFILSSKKLLLSDSGFYLCAWSVQGEYTEAFFGQGTRLTVV.

CDR3 loop: CASSFGQLNYGYTF. Written as DNA, the CDR3 is TGTGCCAGCAGCTTCGGGCAGTTAAACTATGGCTACACCTTC. The chain is built from TRBV5-6 and TRBJ1-2; no clear D gene. The CDR3 spans 14 residues. CDR1 is SGHDT and CDR2 is YYEEEE in the germline V gene. V shed 2 bases and J shed 2 bases, with 10 bases lying between them.

The chain joins TRBV28 to TRBJ2-7; TRBD1 aligns across 10 bases. This CDR3 has 16 residues. Per the germline V gene, CDR1 is MDHEN and CDR2 is SYDVKM. J lost 5 bases, V lost 5 bases, and 12 bases had no gene match. The DNA of the CDR3 is TGTGCCAGCAGTAACTTGACAGGGGGCGACTTCCACGAGCAGTACTTC. It translates to CASSNLTGGDFHEQYF.

V gene TRBV5-6 combines with J gene TRBJ1-1, with D perhaps TRBD1 (5 bases). The CDR3 is 14 amino acids. V lost 4 bases to trimming and J lost 5 bases, with 15 bases between them. Germline V gene data show CDR1 as SGHDT and CDR2 as YYEEEE. CDR3: CASSALRRGTEAFF. The CDR3 DNA reads TGTGCCAGCAGCGCCCTAAGGCGGGGGACTGAAGCTTTCTTT.

The gene calls are TRBV5-1 and TRBJ1-1; D call uncertain. CDR3 length: 14 residues. The V end was cut by 0 bases, the J end by 3 bases, with 9 bases between. CDR1 and CDR2 (germline): SGHRS, YFSETQ. CDR3 amino acids: CASSLVGPHTEAFF. DNA for the CDR3: TGCGCCAGCAGCTTGGTAGGTCCACACACTGAAGCTTTCTTT.

The V gene is TRBV30, the J gene TRBJ1-5; TRBD1 agrees at 9 bases. The CDR3 is made up of 19 amino acids. The germline CDR1 and CDR2 sequences are GTSNPN and SVGIG (reference sequence). V lost 3 bases to trimming and J lost 1 base; unmatched junction nucleotides: 16. The chain's CDR3 is CAWSLRGTGSLGSNQPQHF. The CDR3 DNA follows: TGTGCCTGGAGCTTACGGGGGACAGGGAGCCTGGGGAGCAATCAGCCCCAGCATTTT.

The chain links TRBV19 to TRBJ1-3; D ambiguous. V lost 6 bases and J 0 bases, leaving 15 bases between the germline ends. The CDR3 sequence is 16 residues long. Germline CDR1 reads LNHDA; CDR2 reads SQIVND (reference sequence). CDR3 bases: TGTGCCAGTAGCCGTGGGTTCTCCTCCTCTGGAAACACCATATATTTT. Translation: CASSRGFSSSGNTIYF.

This rearrangement joins TRBV29-1 to TRBJ2-7; 11 positions agree with TRBD1. From germline, CDR1 is SQVTM and CDR2 ANQGSEA. V trimming: 7 bases; J trimming: 2 bases; junction bases outside the gene matches: 4. The CDR3 loop spans 13 amino acids. Here the CDR3 DNA reads TGCAGCGCGGGGACAGGGGGGACCTACGAGCAGTACTTC. Translating it yields CSAGTGGTYEQYF.

V usage is TRBV11-2 and J usage is TRBJ2-7; D gene ambiguous. The V gene lost 2 bases and the J gene lost 2 bases, with 10 bases spanning the gap. The CDR3 is made up of 14 amino acids. CDR1 SGHAT and CDR2 FQNNGV come from the germline V gene. CDR3 residues: CASSLILAPYEQYF. The CDR3 DNA reads as TGTGCCAGCAGCTTAATTTTAGCCCCCTACGAGCAGTACTTC.

The chain joins TRBV4-1 to TRBJ2-7; D remains ambiguous. From germline, CDR1 is MGHRA and CDR2 YSYEKL. V was trimmed by 0 bases and J by 6 bases, leaving 9 bases between them. The length of the CDR3 is 13 residues. As DNA, the CDR3 is TGCGCCAGCAGCCAAGATCTCTGGTCCGAGCAGTACTTC. This codes for CASSQDLWSEQYF.

The chain combines TRBV28 with TRBJ2-1; 9 bases fit TRBD2. The CDR3 extends over 13 amino acids. After removal of 7 bases from V and 8 bases from J, the junction contained 6 bases not matched to a gene. CDR1 is MDHEN and CDR2 is SYDVKM in the germline V gene. CDR3 coding DNA: TGTGCCAGCACCACAGGGACTAGCTATGAGCAGTTCTTC. Translated, it gives CASTTGTSYEQFF.

This chain links TRBV7-2 with TRBJ1-5; 10 nucleotides agree with TRBD1. Trimming took 3 bases from V and 2 from J; bases not matched to a gene: 10. The CDR3 has 18 amino acids. Germline V gene sequence: CDR1 SGHTA, CDR2 FQGNSA. The CDR3, as DNA: TGTGCCAGCAGCTTGTATTATAGGGACAGGGGAGGCAATCAGCCCCAGCATTTT. It encodes CASSLYYRDRGGNQPQHF. The full variable domain, in which reference TRBV7-2 and TRBJ1-5 provide the parts outside the CDR3, is GAGVSQSPSNKVTEKGKDVELRCDPISGHTALYWYRQSLGQGLEFLIYFQGNSAPDKSGLPSDRFSAERTGGSVSTLTIQRTQQEDSAVYLCASSLYYRDRGGNQPQHFGDGTRLSIL.

The rearrangement joins TRBV19 to TRBJ2-5; D is perhaps TRBD1 (5 bases). Germline loops: CDR1 LNHDA, CDR2 SQIVND (reference sequence). V was cut by 7 bases and J by 1 base, with 10 bases left in between. The CDR3 runs 13 residues. The CDR3 protein is CASTNRLQETQYF. The CDR3 region has the DNA TGTGCCAGTACGAACAGGCTCCAAGAGACCCAGTACTTC.

This rearrangement joins TRBV10-3 to TRBJ1-2; possible D gene TRBD1, 5 bases. Germline lookup yields CDR1 ENHRY and CDR2 SYGVKD. V dropped 4 bases and J dropped 7 bases, with 25 bases sitting between them. CDR3 length equals 17 residues. The CDR3 loop is CAISATIGVGRSGGYTF. For the CDR3, the DNA is TGTGCCATCAGTGCAACAATAGGGGTTGGGAGGTCCGGTGGCTACACCTTC.

This chain uses TRBV5-1 with TRBJ1-1; 10 bases map to TRBD1. Germline CDR1 and CDR2: SGHRS and YFSETQ. V trimming: 4 bases; J trimming: 3 bases; junction bases outside the gene matches: 12. CDR3 length: 17 residues. The CDR3 coding sequence is TGCGCCAGCAGCACACAGACAGGGGGCGATAGGGACACTGAAGCTTTCTTT. Translating it yields CASSTQTGGDRDTEAFF.

This clone was seen a single time. The chain carries TRBV6-4 and TRBJ1-1; the D is unclear. CDR3 size: 13 residues. Germline CDR1 and CDR2: MRHNA and SNTAGT. Trimming took 5 bases from V and 0 from J, leaving 7 bases between them. CDR3 residues: CASSKEVNTEAFF. The CDR3 DNA follows: TGTGCCAGCAGTAAAGAAGTGAACACTGAAGCTTTCTTT.

The rearrangement joins TRBV19 to TRBJ1-5; D gene uncertain. CDR1 is LNHDA, CDR2 SQIVND, per germline (reference sequence). V was cut by 6 bases and J by 1 base, with 16 bases left in between. There are 16 residues in the CDR3. The CDR3 is CASSLELFRSNQPQHF. CDR3 sequence (DNA): TGTGCCAGTAGCCTAGAATTGTTTAGAAGCAATCAGCCCCAGCATTTT.

This chain connects TRBV30 to TRBJ1-2; D is uncertain. Germline CDR1 GTSNPN, CDR2 SVGIG (reference sequence). V lost 7 bases to trimming and J lost 1 base, with 10 bases between them. There are 12 residues in the CDR3. The CDR3 DNA is TGTGCCTCCGATAGCTTTAACTATGGCTACACCTTC. Its translation: CASDSFNYGYTF. The whole variable domain, filled in from reference TRBV30 and TRBJ1-2, reads SQTIHQWPATLVQPVGSPLSLECTVEGTSNPNLYWYRQAAGRGLQLLFYSVGIGQISSEVPQNLSASRPQDRQFILSSKKLLLSDSGFYLCASDSFNYGYTFGSGTRLTVV.